The 25 T cell receptor beta chains reported below all come from one sample, sequenced in a study of long-term antiretroviral therapy in people with HIV. The assay used was immunoSEQ (version v3.0), run at survey level. TCRdb's copy holds only in-frame clones and misses some; the assay was immunoSEQ multiplex PCR. The data hold roughly 20,000 clones, with around 76% observed a single time. This material consisted of unsorted PBMCs, taken less than 1.8 years before starting antiretroviral therapy. The receptors derive from a woman aged 40 to 50 with HIV.

The chain combines TRBV5-6 with TRBJ2-1; 12 positions agree with TRBD2. This CDR3 contains 16 residues. CDR1 is SGHDT, CDR2 YYEEEE, per germline. The junction had 9 bases not matched to a gene; V was cut back by 4 bases and J by 7 bases. CDR3 residues: CASSLRLAGVRNEQFF. In DNA, the CDR3 is TGTGCCAGCAGCCTACGACTAGCGGGAGTAAGGAATGAGCAGTTCTTC.

The chain employs TRBV5-1 and TRBJ1-4, with D uncertain. Trimming took off 1 base at V and 5 bases at J, with 18 bases between the two ends. CDR1 is SGHRS and CDR2 is YFSETQ in the germline V gene. The CDR3 consists of 17 residues. CDR3 loop: CASSLLGSLVENEKLFF. The CDR3 DNA follows: TGCGCCAGCAGCTTGCTAGGGAGTCTCGTCGAGAATGAAAAACTGTTTTTT.

V usage is TRBV2 and J usage is TRBJ1-2, with 9 nucleotides matching TRBD1. CDR3 length equals 14 residues. The germline V gene has CDR1 SNHLY and CDR2 FYNNEI. J gave up 2 bases and V 6 bases, and 4 bases lay outside the gene matches. The CDR3 DNA follows: TGTGCCAGCAGGGATGACAGGGGGAACTATGGCTACACCTTC. It specifies CASRDDRGNYGYTF. The variable domain in full, completed from reference TRBV2 and TRBJ1-2, reads EPEVTQTPSHQVTQMGQEVILRCVPISNHLYFYWYRQILGQKVEFLVSFYNNEISEKSEIFDDQFSVERPDGSNFTLKIRSTKLEDSAMYFCASRDDRGNYGYTFGSGTRLTVV.

CDR3 amino acids: CASSYGSGGEKLFF. CDR3 nucleotides: TGTGCCAGCAGTTACGGATCGGGGGGAGAAAAACTGTTTTTT. The chain couples TRBV6-6 to TRBJ1-4; weak D call: TRBD1 (5 bases). The germline V gene encodes CDR1 MNHNY and CDR2 SVGAGI (reference sequence). The CDR3 spans 14 residues. Trimming stripped 2 bases from V and 8 bases from J, with 12 bases between.

The gene calls are TRBV27 and TRBJ2-7; D is unclear. The CDR3 totals 14 residues. V was pared by 8 bases and J by 3 bases, with 17 bases between. Germline V gives CDR1 MNHEY, CDR2 SMNVEV (reference sequence). The CDR3 DNA is TGTGCCAGCTCTGAGTTCGGAGCCAACTACGAGCAGTACTTC. This encodes CASSEFGANYEQYF.

The rearrangement uses TRBV7-9 and TRBJ2-5; no clear D gene. This CDR3 contains 13 residues. V lost 7 bases and J 5 bases, leaving 14 bases between the germline ends. Germline lookup yields CDR1 SEHNR and CDR2 FQNEAQ (reference sequence). The CDR3 loop is CASTPVGGETQYF. For the CDR3, the DNA is TGTGCCAGCACCCCCGTGGGTGGGGAGACCCAGTACTTC.

The genes are TRBV6-5 and TRBJ2-7, with a possible D match to TRBD1 (6 bases). The CDR3 length is 15 residues. From germline, CDR1 is MNHEY and CDR2 SVGAGI. Trimming took 6 bases from V and 0 from J, leaving 15 bases between them. The chain's CDR3 is CASSRPGHSSYEQYF. CDR3 DNA sequence: TGTGCCAGCAGCAGGCCGGGACATAGCTCCTACGAGCAGTACTTC.

This clone has just a few counts. The J gene is TRBJ2-1, the V gene TRBV6-1; TRBD2 aligns across 9 bases. The CDR3 spans 15 residues. Germline CDR1 MNHNS, CDR2 SASEGT. Trimming removed 7 bases from V and 4 bases from J; junction bases left unmatched: 8. CDR3 sequence (DNA): TGTGCCAGCACCTCTCAGCGGGAGGTTTACAATGAGCAGTTCTTC. Its protein product is CASTSQREVYNEQFF.

The chain employs TRBV6-5 and TRBJ1-2; the D is unclear. V lost 5 bases and J lost 7, with 14 bases in between. Per the germline V gene, CDR1 is MNHEY and CDR2 is SVGAGI. This CDR3 has 13 amino acids. Here the CDR3 reads CASSPRESGGYTF. The CDR3 coding sequence is TGTGCCAGCAGTCCGAGGGAATCGGGTGGCTACACCTTC.

The V gene is TRBV30, the J gene TRBJ1-1, with no clear D. The germline V and J ends were trimmed by 3 bases and 4 bases, with 18 bases remaining between them. This CDR3 is built from 15 residues. Germline CDR1 is GTSNPN and CDR2 is SVGIG (reference sequence). In DNA form, the CDR3 reads TGTGCCTGGAGCTTGGCCCGGTTTGATCTCACTGAAGCTTTCTTT. Protein: CAWSLARFDLTEAFF.

The V call is TRBV19, the J call TRBJ2-6, with D possibly being TRBD2 (6 bases). This CDR3 is 15 amino acids long. Deletions cut 6 bases from V and 3 bases from J, with 12 bases between. Germline lookup yields CDR1 LNHDA and CDR2 SQIVND (reference sequence). The CDR3 nucleotides are TGTGCCAGTAGACACCGCGGGGATGGGGCCAACGTCCTGACTTTC. Its translation is CASRHRGDGANVLTF.

The chain has TRBV30 and TRBJ1-1, with a possible D match to TRBD1 (5 bases). V was pared by 3 bases and J by 0 bases, with 8 bases between. Germline V gives CDR1 GTSNPN, CDR2 SVGIG (reference sequence). This CDR3 contains 13 residues. The CDR3 loop reads CAWRTAMNTEAFF. The CDR3 bases are TGTGCCTGGAGGACAGCGATGAACACTGAAGCTTTCTTT.

V usage is TRBV5-1 and J usage is TRBJ2-1; the D gene is possibly TRBD2 (6 bases). The CDR3 extends over 14 amino acids. Germline values: CDR1 SGHRS, CDR2 YFSETQ. The ends were cut back, 3 bases at V and 3 bases at J, with 10 bases in the middle. Here the CDR3 DNA reads TGCGCCAGCAGCTCCTCGGAGGGCTACAATGAGCAGTTCTTC. Translation gives CASSSSEGYNEQFF.

This clone has more than one count but fewer than ten. The CDR3: CASSVQGSYGYTF. In nucleotides, the CDR3 is TGTGCCAGCAGTGTACAGGGGTCCTATGGCTACACCTTC. The chain recombines TRBV25-1 with TRBJ1-2; TRBD1 aligns across 7 bases. CDR1 is MGHDK, CDR2 SYGVNS, per germline. The V segment lost 4 bases and the J segment 4 bases; nucleotides outside the gene matches: 3. The CDR3 totals 13 residues.

The chain carries TRBV5-1 and TRBJ2-1; the D is unclear. V lost 4 bases, J lost 4 bases, and 6 bases lay in between. The CDR3 has 12 amino acids. CDR1 SGHRS and CDR2 YFSETQ come from the germline V gene. Written as DNA, the CDR3 is TGCGCCAGCAGCCCTGATTACAATGAGCAGTTCTTC. It yields the protein CASSPDYNEQFF. Combining the CDR3 with reference TRBV5-1 and TRBJ2-1 gives the whole variable domain KAGVTQTPRYLIKTRGQQVTLSCSPISGHRSVSWYQQTPGQGLQFLFEYFSETQRNKGNFPGRFSGRQFSNSRSEMNVSTLELGDSALYLCASSPDYNEQFFGPGTRLTVL.

This clone was recorded once. V and J are TRBV5-4 and TRBJ2-5; TRBD2 might be the D (7 bases). V was shortened by 2 bases and J by 1 base, with 12 bases between the two germline ends. Germline V lookup: CDR1 SGHNT, CDR2 YYREEE (reference sequence). This CDR3 has 15 amino acids. CDR3 DNA: TGTGCCAGCAGCTTCGTCGGGGGGCCCCAAGAGACCCAGTACTTC. This encodes CASSFVGGPQETQYF. The full variable domain, with the rest looked up from reference TRBV5-4 and TRBJ2-5, is ETGVTQSPTHLIKTRGQQVTLRCSSQSGHNTVSWYQQALGQGPQFIFQYYREEENGRGNFPPRFSGLQFPNYSSELNVNALELDDSALYLCASSFVGGPQETQYFGPGTRLLVL.

This clone was seen a handful of times. The V gene is TRBV5-8, the J gene TRBJ2-6; no clear D. V was pared by 6 bases and J by 0 bases, with 7 bases between. The CDR3 length is 14 residues. Germline lookup yields CDR1 SGHTS and CDR2 YDEGEE. The CDR3 DNA is TGTGCCAGCATTTTGAGCTCTGGGGCCAACGTCCTGACTTTC. The encoded protein is CASILSSGANVLTF.

The chain employs TRBV9 and TRBJ1-4; D perhaps matches TRBD1 (5 bases). Germline lookup yields CDR1 SGDLS and CDR2 YYNGEE. Trimming left V 3 bases short and J 6 bases short, with 15 bases between. The CDR3 has 15 residues. The CDR3 reads CASSAWSGGDEKLFF. CDR3 nucleotides: TGTGCCAGCAGCGCATGGAGTGGGGGGGATGAAAAACTGTTTTTT.

The rearrangement links TRBV27 to TRBJ1-3; no clear D. V was cut by 0 bases and J by 0 bases, with 6 bases left in between. Germline V gives CDR1 MNHEY, CDR2 SMNVEV (reference sequence). CDR3 length: 15 residues. The DNA for the CDR3 is TGTGCCAGCAGTTTATCTGGGAGCTCTGGAAACACCATATATTTT. Protein sequence: CASSLSGSSGNTIYF.

This chain connects TRBV25-1 to TRBJ1-2; 11 bases are shared with TRBD1. The CDR3 extends over 16 amino acids. After removal of 8 bases from V and 1 base from J, the junction contained 9 bases not matched to a gene. Germline V gives CDR1 MGHDK, CDR2 SYGVNS. CDR3: CASSRTGGSLNYGYTF. CDR3 nucleotide sequence: TGTGCCAGCTCTAGGACAGGGGGCTCCCTTAACTATGGCTACACCTTC.

The V call is TRBV9, the J call TRBJ1-6, with 7 bases fitting TRBD1. V lost 4 bases, J lost 5 bases, and 3 bases stayed unmatched. Looked up from germline, CDR1 is SGDLS and CDR2 is YYNGEE. The CDR3 has 14 amino acids. CDR3 residues: CASSPDRDNSPLHF. CDR3 DNA sequence: TGTGCCAGCAGCCCAGACAGGGATAATTCACCCCTCCACTTT.

The chain carries TRBV2 and TRBJ2-2; 7 bases match TRBD1. Germline CDR1 reads SNHLY; CDR2 reads FYNNEI. The V gene end was trimmed by 5 bases and the J gene end by 5 bases; junction bases not matched to a gene: 5. The CDR3 covers 14 residues. The CDR3 bases are TGTGCCAGCAGTTACGACAGGGTAACCGGGGAGCTGTTTTTT. This translates into CASSYDRVTGELFF.

The chain joins TRBV6-1 to TRBJ1-5, with D perhaps TRBD1 (5 bases). CDR1 is MNHNS and CDR2 is SASEGT in the germline V gene. The V and J ends lost 2 bases and 0 bases respectively, with 14 bases between them. The CDR3 has 17 amino acids. The CDR3 coding sequence is TGTGCCAGCAGTGAAAGGGACCCACCATATAGCAATCAGCCCCAGCATTTT. Its translation: CASSERDPPYSNQPQHF.

V usage is TRBV19 and J usage is TRBJ2-3; the D call may be TRBD1 or TRBD2 (6 bases each). V lost 2 bases, J lost 3 bases, and 18 bases lay in between. Per the germline V gene, CDR1 is LNHDA and CDR2 is SQIVND (reference sequence). There are 17 residues in the CDR3. For the CDR3, the DNA is TGTGCCAGTAGTATACGACCCGGGGGCGTAGGAACAGATACGCAGTATTTT. It yields the protein CASSIRPGGVGTDTQYF.

The chain has TRBV4-1 and TRBJ2-7; no clear D. V was cut by 0 bases and J by 2 bases, with 8 bases left in between. The CDR3 runs to 14 residues. Germline V CDR1 and CDR2: MGHRA, YSYEKL. Here the CDR3 DNA reads TGCGCCAGCAGCCAAGAGCCAGGTACCTACGAGCAGTACTTC. It specifies CASSQEPGTYEQYF.